This T cell receptor beta chain was found in a study of OX40 agonist ivuxolimab in advanced cancers. The protocol was immunoSEQ multiplex PCR, while the TCRdb copy is restricted to in-frame clones and leaves out a portion. Here the sample spans 25,000 to 40,000 clones, roughly 83% being singletons. Study-wide results and caveats: In CD8+ T cells, expanded clones were on average more numerous than in CD4+. Clonal expansion by week 6 occurred in CD4+ and CD8+ blood T cells (at 0.1 to 3.0 mg/kg).

The CDR3 is 14 amino acids. V gave up 1 base and J gave up 5 bases, with 11 bases separating them. Germline CDR1 reads LGHNA; CDR2 reads YNFKEQ. On this clone: Its cognate antigen is unknown.

The V and J genes are TRBV4-2 and TRBJ1-1; a possible D gene is TRBD1 (5 bases). The clonotype comes from an adult with an advanced solid tumor such as melanoma, head and neck, liver or kidney cancer. The sequencing used CD4+ or CD8+ T cells sorted from blood, collected in a trial of the OX40 agonist ivuxolimab. Here the CDR3 reads CASSQVTEGTEAFF. DNA of the CDR3: TGTGCCAGCAGCCAAGTAACCGAGGGGACTGAAGCTTTCTTT.